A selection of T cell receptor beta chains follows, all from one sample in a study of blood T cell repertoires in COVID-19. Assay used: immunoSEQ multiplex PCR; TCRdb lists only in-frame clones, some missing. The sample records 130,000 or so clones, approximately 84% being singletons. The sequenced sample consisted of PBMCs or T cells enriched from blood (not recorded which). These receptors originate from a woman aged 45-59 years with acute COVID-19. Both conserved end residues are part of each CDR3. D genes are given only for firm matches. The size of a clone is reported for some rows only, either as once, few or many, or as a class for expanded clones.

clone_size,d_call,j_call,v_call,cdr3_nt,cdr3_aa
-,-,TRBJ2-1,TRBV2,TGTGCCAGCAACAGCCAATTTTACAATGAGCAGTTCTTC,CASNSQFYNEQFF
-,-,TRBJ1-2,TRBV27,TGTGCCAGCAGTTTGGGGGCTGGCTATGGCTACACCTTC,CASSLGAGYGYTF
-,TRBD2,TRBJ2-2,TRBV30,TGTGCCTGGAGTGTACTGACTAGCGGGAGTGGGACCGGGGAGCTGTTTTTT,CAWSVLTSGSGTGELFF
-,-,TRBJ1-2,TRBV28,TGTGCCAGCGCACAGGGCCGGATCTATGGCTACACCTTC,CASAQGRIYGYTF
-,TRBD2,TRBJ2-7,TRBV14,TGTGCCAGCAGCCAAGTGATAGCGGGAGGGTATTCCTACGAGCAGTACTTC,CASSQVIAGGYSYEQYF
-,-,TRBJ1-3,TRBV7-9,TGTGCCAGCAGCCCCCAACTCTTCTCTGGAAACACCATATATTTT,CASSPQLFSGNTIYF
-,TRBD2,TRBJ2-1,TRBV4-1,TGCGCCAGCAGCGGCTCTTTAGCGGGCAGCTCCTACAATGAGCAGTTCTTC,CASSGSLAGSSYNEQFF
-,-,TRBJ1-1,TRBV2,TGTGCCAGCAGTGAAGTAAGAACCGGACTAGCTGAAGCTTTCTTT,CASSEVRTGLAEAFF
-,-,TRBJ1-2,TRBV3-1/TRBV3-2,TGTGCCAGCAGCCTCCAGGGAGGTAACTATGGCTACACCTTC,CASSLQGGNYGYTF
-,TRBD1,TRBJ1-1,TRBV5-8,TGTGCCAGCAGCAGATGGACAGGGGCGAACACTGAAGCTTTCTTT,CASSRWTGANTEAFF
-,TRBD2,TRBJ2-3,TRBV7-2,TGTGCCAGCCTTGAGCTAGCGGGAGCGGGGGATACGCAGTATTTT,CASLELAGAGDTQYF
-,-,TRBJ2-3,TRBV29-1,TGCAGCGTTGGTTCAGGGGCAATTTCTAGCACAGATACGCAGTATTTT,CSVGSGAISSTDTQYF
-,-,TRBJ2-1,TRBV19,TGTGCCAGTAGGTCACTAGGGAGCTCCTACAATGAGCAGTTCTTC,CASRSLGSSYNEQFF
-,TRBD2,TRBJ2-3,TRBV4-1,TGCGCCAGCAGCCAAGGTAGGAGCGGGACTAGCACAGATACGCAGTATTTT,CASSQGRSGTSTDTQYF
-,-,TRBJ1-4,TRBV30,TGTGCCTGGAGGTATAGAGCAACTAATGAAAAACTGTTTTTT,CAWRYRATNEKLFF
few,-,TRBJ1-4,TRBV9,TGTGCCAGCAGCCGCAGCGAAGGTAATGAAAAACTGTTTTTT,CASSRSEGNEKLFF
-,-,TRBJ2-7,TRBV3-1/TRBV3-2,TGTGCCAGCAGCCAAGATTTATCCGAGCAGTACTTC,CASSQDLSEQYF
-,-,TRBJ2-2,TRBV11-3,TGTGCCAGCAGCTTAGATCGGGTGGGCACCGGGGAGCTGTTTTTT,CASSLDRVGTGELFF
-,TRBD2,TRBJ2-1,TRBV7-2,TGTGCCAGCACCCGTCTACTAGCGGGAGGCAATGAGCAGTTCTTC,CASTRLLAGGNEQFF
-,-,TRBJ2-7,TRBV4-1,TGCGCCAGCAGCCACGGGGACTCGGGAATGATCTACGAGCAGTACTTC,CASSHGDSGMIYEQYF
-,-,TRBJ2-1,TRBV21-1,TGTGCCACTTACAGGGTGTGCCATGAGCAGTTCTTC,CATYRVCHEQFF
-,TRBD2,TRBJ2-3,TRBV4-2,TGTGCCAGCAGCCACCAGGGACTAGGGGGAAGCACAGATACGCAGTATTTT,CASSHQGLGGSTDTQYF
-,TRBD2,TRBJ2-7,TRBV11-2,TGTGCCAGCAGCCTGGGGGGGGGTGGCTACGAGCAGTACTTC,CASSLGGGGYEQYF
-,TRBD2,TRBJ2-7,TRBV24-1,TGTGCCACCAGTGCTAGCGGGAGGAACTACGAGCAGTACTTC,CATSASGRNYEQYF
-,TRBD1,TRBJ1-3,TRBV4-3,TGCGCCAGCAGCCAAGATTGGGGACAGGGAGGCCTCTCTGGAAACACCATATATTTT,CASSQDWGQGGLSGNTIYF
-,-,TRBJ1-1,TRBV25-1,TGTGCCAGCAGTGAATACGCAGGGGCGAACACTGAAGCTTTCTTT,CASSEYAGANTEAFF
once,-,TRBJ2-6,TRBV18,TGTGCCAGCTCACCACCGACTTCCTCTGGGGCCAACGTCCTGACTTTC,CASSPPTSSGANVLTF
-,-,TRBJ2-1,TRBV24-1,TGTGCCACCAGTGCCGCCGGTTACAATGAGCAGTTCTTC,CATSAAGYNEQFF
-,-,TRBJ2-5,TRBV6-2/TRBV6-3,TGTGCCAGCAGTTACATCCTAGGGGGGACCCAGTACTTC,CASSYILGGTQYF
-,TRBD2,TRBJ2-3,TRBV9,TGTGCCAGCAGCCCTGTTGCGGGAGGGCCGGGTACGCAGTATTTT,CASSPVAGGPGTQYF
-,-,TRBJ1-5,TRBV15,TGTGCCACCAGCAGAGATTTGCAGGGGAATCAGCCCCAGCATTTT,CATSRDLQGNQPQHF
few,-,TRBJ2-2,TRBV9,TGTGCCAGCAGCGCTCCAGCCGGGGAGCTGTTTTTT,CASSAPAGELFF
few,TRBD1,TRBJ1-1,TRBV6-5,TGTGCCAGCTCGGACAGGGAGAACACTGAAGCTTTCTTT,CASSDRENTEAFF
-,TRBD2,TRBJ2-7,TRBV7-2,TGTGCCAGCAGCTTAGCGAATACTAGCGGGAGGGAGGAGCAGTACTTC,CASSLANTSGREEQYF
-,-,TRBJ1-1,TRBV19,TGTGCCAGTAGTAGGTCTTGGCCCGCAACTGAAGCTTTCTTT,CASSRSWPATEAFF
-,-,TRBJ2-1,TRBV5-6,TGTGCCAGCAGCCGGGGTTATGGATCCTACAATGAGCAGTTCTTC,CASSRGYGSYNEQFF
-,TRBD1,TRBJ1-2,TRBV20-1,TGCAGTGCTAGTTACAGGGGGGGGTTTCGCGGCTACACCTTC,CSASYRGGFRGYTF
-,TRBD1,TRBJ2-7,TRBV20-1,TGCAGTGCTAGTCGCCCCACAGGGGGCAAATCCTACGAGCAGTACTTC,CSASRPTGGKSYEQYF
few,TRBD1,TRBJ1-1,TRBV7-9,TGTGCCAGCACCACGGGGACAGGGGACACTGAAGCTTTCTTT,CASTTGTGDTEAFF
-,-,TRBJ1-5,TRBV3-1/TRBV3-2,TGTGCCAGCAGCCCGGGATTCAATCAGCCCCAGCATTTT,CASSPGFNQPQHF
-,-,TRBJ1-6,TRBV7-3,TGTGCCAGCAGCTCCTACGGTGATTATAATTCACCCCTCCACTTT,CASSSYGDYNSPLHF
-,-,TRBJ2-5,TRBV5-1,TGCGCCAGCACCGCCAGCCCGGGCGGGGTTGCGCGAGAGACCCAGTACTTC,CASTASPGGVARETQYF
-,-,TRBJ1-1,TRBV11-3,TGTGCCAGCAGCTTAGACCACATGAACACTGAAGCTTTCTTT,CASSLDHMNTEAFF
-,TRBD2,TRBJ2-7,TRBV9,TGTGCCAGCAGCGTAGCATCAGCGGGAGGGCCGGGCGAGCAGTACTTC,CASSVASAGGPGEQYF
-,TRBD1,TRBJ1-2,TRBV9,TGTGCCAGCAGCGTCGGGACAGGGCTGCAGGCCGATGGCTACACCTTC,CASSVGTGLQADGYTF
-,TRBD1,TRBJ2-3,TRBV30,TGTGCCTGCGCCCGCCAACAGGGGGGCACAGATACGCAGTATTTT,CACARQQGGTDTQYF
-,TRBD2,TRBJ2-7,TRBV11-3,TGTGCCAGCAGCTTAGACGGGAGGTCCTACGAGCAGTACTTC,CASSLDGRSYEQYF
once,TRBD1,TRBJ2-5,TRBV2,TGTGCCAGCAGTAGGGGACAGGGGGGAATCCAAGAGACCCAGTACTTC,CASSRGQGGIQETQYF
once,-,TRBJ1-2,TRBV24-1,TGTGCCACCAGTGATTGGCAGAACGTTGACTATGGCTACACCTTC,CATSDWQNVDYGYTF
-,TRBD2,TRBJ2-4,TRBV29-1,TGCAGCGAGGGGACTAGCGGGAGGAGGTCTCTAGCCAAAAACATTCAGTACTTC,CSEGTSGRRSLAKNIQYF
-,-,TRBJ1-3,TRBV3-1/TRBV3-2,TGTGCCAGCAGCAAGAATCAGGGTCTCTCTGGAAACACCATATATTTT,CASSKNQGLSGNTIYF
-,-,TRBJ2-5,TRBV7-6,TGTGCCAGCAGCTTTATTCGGCAGGCCTCCACCCAGTACTTC,CASSFIRQASTQYF
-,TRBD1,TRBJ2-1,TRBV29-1,TGCAGCGTTGGGGGGGGACAGGGCCGATATGAGCAGTTCTTC,CSVGGGQGRYEQFF
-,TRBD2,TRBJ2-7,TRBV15,TGTGCCACCAGCAGGGTTCCTAGCGGGGAGCAGTACTTC,CATSRVPSGEQYF
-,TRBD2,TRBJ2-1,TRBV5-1,TGCGCCAGCAGCCCTAGCGGGAATAGGTCCCCGGGTGAGCAGTTCTTC,CASSPSGNRSPGEQFF